This paragraph reports one T cell receptor beta chain. These data come from a study of T cell responses to AZD1222 COVID-19 vaccine. The overall study: Second doses at about 4 or about 12 weeks were pooled.

Trimming cost V 4 bases and J 6 bases, with 15 bases left between them. CDR3 length: 14 residues. Germline V gives CDR1 LGHDT, CDR2 YNNKEL (reference sequence). Here immunoSEQ multiplex PCR was the method, and the copy in TCRdb shows in-frame clones only, minus some. The sample lists under 200,000 clones, 75% to 95% occurring once. This sequence originates from an adult in good health. The chain employs TRBV3-1 (or the pseudogene TRBV3-2) and TRBJ1-1; D unresolved. Source: peripheral blood, taken on day 0 of AZD1222 vaccination. CDR3 nucleotides: TGTGCCAGCAGCCTGGGTTGGGCGAGCGCTGAAGCTTTCTTT. The encoded protein is CASSLGWASAEAFF.